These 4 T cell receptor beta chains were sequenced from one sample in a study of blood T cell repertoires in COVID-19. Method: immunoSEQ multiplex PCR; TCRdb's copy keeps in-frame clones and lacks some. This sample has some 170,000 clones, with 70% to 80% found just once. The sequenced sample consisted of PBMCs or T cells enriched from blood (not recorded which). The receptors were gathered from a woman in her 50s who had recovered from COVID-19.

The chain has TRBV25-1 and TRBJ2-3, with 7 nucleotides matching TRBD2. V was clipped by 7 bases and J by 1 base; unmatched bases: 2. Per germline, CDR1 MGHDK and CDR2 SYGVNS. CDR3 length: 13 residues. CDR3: CASTSGGTDTQYF. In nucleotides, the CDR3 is TGTGCCAGCACGAGCGGGGGCACAGATACGCAGTATTTT. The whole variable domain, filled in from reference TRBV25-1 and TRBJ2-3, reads EADIYQTPRYLVIGTGKKITLECSQTMGHDKMYWYQQDPGMELHLIHYSYGVNSTEKGDLSSESTVSRIRTEHFPLTLESARPSHTSQYLCASTSGGTDTQYFGPGTRLTVL.

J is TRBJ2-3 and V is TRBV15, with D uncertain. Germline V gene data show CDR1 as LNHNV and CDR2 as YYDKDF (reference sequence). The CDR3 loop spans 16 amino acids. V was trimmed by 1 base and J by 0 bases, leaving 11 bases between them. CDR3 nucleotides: TGTGCCACCAGCAGAGCCACTCGATCTAGCACAGATACGCAGTATTTT. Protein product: CATSRATRSSTDTQYF.

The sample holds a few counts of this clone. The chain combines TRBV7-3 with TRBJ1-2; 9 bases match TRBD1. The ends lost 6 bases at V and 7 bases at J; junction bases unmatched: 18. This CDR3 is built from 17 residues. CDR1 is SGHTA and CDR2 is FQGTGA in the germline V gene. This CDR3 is CASRSAPGQGSAGGYTF. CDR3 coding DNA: TGTGCCAGCAGATCGGCCCCGGGACAGGGTTCGGCCGGTGGCTACACCTTC. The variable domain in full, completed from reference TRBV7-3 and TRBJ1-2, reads GAGVSQTPSNKVTEKGKYVELRCDPISGHTALYWYRQSLGQGPEFLIYFQGTGAADDSGLPNDRFFAVRPEGSVSTLKIQRTERGDSAVYLCASRSAPGQGSAGGYTFGSGTRLTVV.

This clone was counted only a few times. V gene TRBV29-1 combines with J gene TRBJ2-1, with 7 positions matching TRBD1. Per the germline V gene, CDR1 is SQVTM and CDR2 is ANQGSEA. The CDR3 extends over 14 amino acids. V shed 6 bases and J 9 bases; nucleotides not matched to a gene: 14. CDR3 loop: CSVDFSGTVTEQFF. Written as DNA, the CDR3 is TGCAGCGTGGACTTTTCCGGGACAGTCACTGAGCAGTTCTTC.